The source of this TCR beta chain is a study of T cells in Graves' hyperthyroidism and ophthalmopathy. This clonotype was recorded at least ten times. RNA transcripts provided the source from which TCR beta CDR3 regions were amplified. Using the HTBI primer set, a first-round RT-PCR was run on the TCR CDR3. TCRdb reprocessed the multiplex PCR reads via MiXCR and lists one record per CDR3 protein. Found here are some 250,000 distinct CDR3 sequences, approximately 14% of them singletons; the top ten hold roughly 31%. Germline V gene sequence: CDR1 ENHRY, CDR2 SYGVKD. CDR3 length: 14 residues. The V and J ends lost 5 bases and 5 bases respectively, with 13 bases between them.

The chain links TRBV10-3 to TRBJ2-1; a possible D gene is TRBD1 (5 bases). Sequenced sample: blood. The receptor was derived from a woman between 50 and 59 years old with Graves' hyperthyroidism that later progressed to Graves' ophthalmopathy. The CDR3 protein is CAISRNLGHNEQFF. Here the CDR3 DNA reads TGTGCCATCAGTCGGAATTTGGGGCACAATGAGCAGTTCTTC.